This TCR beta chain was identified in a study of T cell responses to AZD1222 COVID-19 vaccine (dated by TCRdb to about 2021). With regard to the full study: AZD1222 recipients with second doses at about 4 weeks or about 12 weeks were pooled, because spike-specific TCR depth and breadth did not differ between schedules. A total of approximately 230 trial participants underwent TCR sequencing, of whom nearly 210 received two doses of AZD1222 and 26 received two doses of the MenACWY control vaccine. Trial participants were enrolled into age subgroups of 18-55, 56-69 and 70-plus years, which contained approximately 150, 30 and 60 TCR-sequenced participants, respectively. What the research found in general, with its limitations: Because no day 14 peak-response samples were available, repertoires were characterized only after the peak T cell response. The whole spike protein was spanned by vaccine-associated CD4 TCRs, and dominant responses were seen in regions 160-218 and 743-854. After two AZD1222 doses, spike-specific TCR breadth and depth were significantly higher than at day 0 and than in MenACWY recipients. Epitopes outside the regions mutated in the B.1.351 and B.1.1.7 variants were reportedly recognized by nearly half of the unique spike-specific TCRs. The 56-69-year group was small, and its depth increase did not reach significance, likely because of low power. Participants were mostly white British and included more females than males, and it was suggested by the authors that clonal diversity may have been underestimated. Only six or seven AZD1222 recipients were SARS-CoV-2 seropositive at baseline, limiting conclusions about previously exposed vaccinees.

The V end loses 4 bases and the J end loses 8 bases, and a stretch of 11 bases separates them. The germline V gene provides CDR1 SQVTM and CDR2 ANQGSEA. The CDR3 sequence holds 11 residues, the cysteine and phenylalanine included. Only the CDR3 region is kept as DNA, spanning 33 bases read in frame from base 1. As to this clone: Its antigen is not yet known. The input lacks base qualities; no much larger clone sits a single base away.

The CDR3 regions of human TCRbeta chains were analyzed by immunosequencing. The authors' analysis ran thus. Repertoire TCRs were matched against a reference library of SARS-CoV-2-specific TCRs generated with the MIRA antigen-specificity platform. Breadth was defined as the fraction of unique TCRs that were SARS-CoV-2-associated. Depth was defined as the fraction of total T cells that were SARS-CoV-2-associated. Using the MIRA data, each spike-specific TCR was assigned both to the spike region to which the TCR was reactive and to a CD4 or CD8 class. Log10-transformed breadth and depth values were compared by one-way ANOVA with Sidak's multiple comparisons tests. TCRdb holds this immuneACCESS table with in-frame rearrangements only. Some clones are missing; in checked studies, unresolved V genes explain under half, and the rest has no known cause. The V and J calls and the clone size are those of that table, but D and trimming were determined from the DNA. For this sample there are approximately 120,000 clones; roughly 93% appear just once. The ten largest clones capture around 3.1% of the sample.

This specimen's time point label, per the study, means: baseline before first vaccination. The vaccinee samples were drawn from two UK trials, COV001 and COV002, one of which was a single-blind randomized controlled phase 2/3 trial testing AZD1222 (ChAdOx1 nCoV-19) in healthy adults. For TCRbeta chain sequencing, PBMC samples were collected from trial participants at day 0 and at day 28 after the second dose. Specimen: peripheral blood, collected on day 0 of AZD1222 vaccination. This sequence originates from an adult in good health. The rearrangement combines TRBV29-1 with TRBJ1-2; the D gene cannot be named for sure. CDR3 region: CSVASPRGYTF. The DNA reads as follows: TGCAGCGTTGCCAGCCCGAGGGGCTACACCTTC.